This T cell receptor (beta chain) was sequenced for a study of shared clonotypes between healthy human individuals. Study-level information: CD8 memory received one plate per donor, CD8 naive two, CD4 memory three and CD4 naive three.

Replicate sorted-subset PCRs were loaded with roughly 200 ng DNA, 25,000 to 30,000 T cell genomes. The table came from immunoSEQ multiplex PCR; TCRdb's copy has only in-frame clones and leaves some out. The data contain approximately 620,000 clones, around 97% of them seen just once; the ten biggest clones take up around 0.06%. The sequence derives from a woman younger than 45 in good health. What was sequenced was naive CD4+ T cells sorted from blood. Subset specified: CD45RA+ positively selected.

This CDR3 reads CASSLGKGPGQETQYF. The CDR3 DNA reads as TGCGCCAGCTCACTAGGAAAGGGGCCGGGTCAAGAGACCCAGTACTTC. V is TRBV4-1 and J is TRBJ2-5; TRBD1 or TRBD2 may be the D gene (5 bases each). V was pared by 8 bases and J by 2 bases, with 21 bases between. This CDR3 has 16 residues. Germline V gene sequence: CDR1 MGHRA, CDR2 YSYEKL.